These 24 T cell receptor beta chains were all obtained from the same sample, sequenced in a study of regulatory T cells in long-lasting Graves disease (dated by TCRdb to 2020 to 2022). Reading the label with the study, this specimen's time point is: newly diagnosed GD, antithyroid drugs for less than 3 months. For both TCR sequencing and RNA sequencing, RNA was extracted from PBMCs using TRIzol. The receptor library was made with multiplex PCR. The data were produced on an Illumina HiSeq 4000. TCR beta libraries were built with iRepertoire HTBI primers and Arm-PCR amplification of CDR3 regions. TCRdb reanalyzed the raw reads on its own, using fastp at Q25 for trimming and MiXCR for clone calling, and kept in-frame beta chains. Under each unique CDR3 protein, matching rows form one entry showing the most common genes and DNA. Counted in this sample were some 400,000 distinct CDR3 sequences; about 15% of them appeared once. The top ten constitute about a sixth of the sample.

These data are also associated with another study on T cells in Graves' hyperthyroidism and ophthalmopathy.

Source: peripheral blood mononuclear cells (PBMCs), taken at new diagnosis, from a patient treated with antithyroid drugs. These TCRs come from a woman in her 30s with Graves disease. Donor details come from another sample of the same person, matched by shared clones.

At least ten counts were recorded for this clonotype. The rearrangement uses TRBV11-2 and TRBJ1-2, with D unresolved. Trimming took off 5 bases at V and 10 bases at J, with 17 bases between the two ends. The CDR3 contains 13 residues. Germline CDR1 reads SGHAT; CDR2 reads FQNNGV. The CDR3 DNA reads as TGTGCCAGCAGCCGGATAGGGTCTCCAGACTACACCTTC. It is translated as CASSRIGSPDYTF.

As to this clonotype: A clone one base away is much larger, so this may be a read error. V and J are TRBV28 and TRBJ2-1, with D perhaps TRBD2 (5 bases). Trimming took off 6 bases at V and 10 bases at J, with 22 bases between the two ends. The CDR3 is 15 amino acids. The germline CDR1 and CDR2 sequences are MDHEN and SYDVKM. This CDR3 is CASRPMRVPPYEQFF. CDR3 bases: TGTGCCAGCAGGCCAATGAGGGTCCCCCCCTACGAGCAGTTCTTC.

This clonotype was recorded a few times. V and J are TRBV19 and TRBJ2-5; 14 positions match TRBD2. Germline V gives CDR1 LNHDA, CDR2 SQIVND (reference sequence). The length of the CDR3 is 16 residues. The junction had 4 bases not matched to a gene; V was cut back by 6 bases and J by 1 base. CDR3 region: CASRVGTSGSQETQYF. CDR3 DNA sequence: TGTGCCAGTAGGGTGGGGACTAGCGGGAGCCAAGAGACCCAGTACTTC. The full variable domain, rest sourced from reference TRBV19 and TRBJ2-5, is DGGITQSPKYLFRKEGQNVTLSCEQNLNHDAMYWYRQDPGQGLRLIYYSQIVNDFQKGDIAEGYSVSREKKESFPLTVTSAQKNPTAFYLCASRVGTSGSQETQYFGPGTRLLVL.

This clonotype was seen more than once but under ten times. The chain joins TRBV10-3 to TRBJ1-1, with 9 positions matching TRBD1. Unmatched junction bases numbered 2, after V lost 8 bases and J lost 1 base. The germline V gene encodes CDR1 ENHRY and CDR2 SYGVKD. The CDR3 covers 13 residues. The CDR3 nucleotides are TGTGCCATCTTGGGACAGGGGAACACTGAAGCTTTCTTT. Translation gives CAILGQGNTEAFF.

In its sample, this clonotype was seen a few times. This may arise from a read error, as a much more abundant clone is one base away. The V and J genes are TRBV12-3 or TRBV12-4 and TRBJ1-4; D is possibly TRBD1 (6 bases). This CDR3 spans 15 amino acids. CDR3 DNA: TGTGCCAGCACCTTAAGGGGGTCTGGTAATGAAAAACTGTCTTTT. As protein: CASTLRGSGNEKLSF.

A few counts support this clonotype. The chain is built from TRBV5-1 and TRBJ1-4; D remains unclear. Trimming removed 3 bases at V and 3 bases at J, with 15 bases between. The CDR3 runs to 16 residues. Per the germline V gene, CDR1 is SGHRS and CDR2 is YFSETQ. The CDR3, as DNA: TGCGCCAGCAGCTCGTACGGGTCGTTGGCTAATGAAAAACTGTTTTTT. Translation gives CASSSYGSLANEKLFF.

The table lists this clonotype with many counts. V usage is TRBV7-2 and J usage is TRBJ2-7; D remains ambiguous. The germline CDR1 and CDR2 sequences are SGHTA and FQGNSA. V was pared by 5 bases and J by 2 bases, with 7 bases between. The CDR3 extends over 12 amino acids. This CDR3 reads CASSNFPYEQYF. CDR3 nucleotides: TGTGCCAGCAGCAATTTTCCCTACGAGCAGTACTTC.

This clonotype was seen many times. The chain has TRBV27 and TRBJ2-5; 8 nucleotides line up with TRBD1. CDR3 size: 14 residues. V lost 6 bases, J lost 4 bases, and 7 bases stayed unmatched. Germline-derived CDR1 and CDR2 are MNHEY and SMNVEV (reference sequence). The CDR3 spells CASSTGQGRETQYF. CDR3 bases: TGTGCCAGCAGCACCGGACAGGGACGAGAGACCCAGTACTTC.

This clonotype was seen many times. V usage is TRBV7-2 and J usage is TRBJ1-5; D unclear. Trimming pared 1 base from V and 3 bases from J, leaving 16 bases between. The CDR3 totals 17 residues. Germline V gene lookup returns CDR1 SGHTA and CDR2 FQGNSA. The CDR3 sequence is CASSLGSGVGSNQPQHF. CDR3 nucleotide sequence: TGTGCCAGCAGCTTAGGGTCGGGCGTGGGGTCCAATCAGCCCCAGCATTTT.

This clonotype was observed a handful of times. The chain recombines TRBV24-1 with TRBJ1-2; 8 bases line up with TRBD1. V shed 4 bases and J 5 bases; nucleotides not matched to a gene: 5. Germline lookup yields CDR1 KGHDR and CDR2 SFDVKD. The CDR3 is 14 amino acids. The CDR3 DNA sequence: TGTGCCACCAGTGACCCAGGGGGCGCGTATGGCTACACCTTC. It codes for CATSDPGGAYGYTF.

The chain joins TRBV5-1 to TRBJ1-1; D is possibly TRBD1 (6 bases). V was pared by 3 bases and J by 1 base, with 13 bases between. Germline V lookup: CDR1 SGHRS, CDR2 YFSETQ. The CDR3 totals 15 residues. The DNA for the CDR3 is TGCGCCAGCAGCTGGGACCTGACAGGGAACACTGAAGCTTTCTTT. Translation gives CASSWDLTGNTEAFF.

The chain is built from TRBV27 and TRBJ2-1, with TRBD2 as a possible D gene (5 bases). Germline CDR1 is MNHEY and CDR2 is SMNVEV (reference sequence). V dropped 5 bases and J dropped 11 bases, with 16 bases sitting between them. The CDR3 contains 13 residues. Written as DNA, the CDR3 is TGTGCCAGCAGTGATTTGTTAGGGAGTAAGCAGTTCTTC. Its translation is CASSDLLGSKQFF.

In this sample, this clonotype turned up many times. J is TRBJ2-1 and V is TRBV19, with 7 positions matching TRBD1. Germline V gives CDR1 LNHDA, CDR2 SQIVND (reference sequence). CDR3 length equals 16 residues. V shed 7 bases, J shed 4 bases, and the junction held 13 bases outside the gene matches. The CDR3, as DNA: TGTGCCAGTACCCCGTCCTCCGGGACAGTTTACAATGAGCAGTTCTTC. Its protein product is CASTPSSGTVYNEQFF.

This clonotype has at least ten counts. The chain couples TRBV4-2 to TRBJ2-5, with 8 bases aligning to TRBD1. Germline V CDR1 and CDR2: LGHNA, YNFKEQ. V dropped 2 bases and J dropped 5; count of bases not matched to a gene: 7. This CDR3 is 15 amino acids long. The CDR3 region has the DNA TGTGCCAGCAGCCAATCAGGGGGCGCGACGGAGACCCAGTACTTC. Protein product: CASSQSGGATETQYF.

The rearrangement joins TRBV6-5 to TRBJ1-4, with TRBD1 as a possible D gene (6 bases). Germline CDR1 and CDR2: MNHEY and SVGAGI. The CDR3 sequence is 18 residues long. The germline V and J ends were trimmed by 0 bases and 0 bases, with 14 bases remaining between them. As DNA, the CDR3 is TGTGCCAGCAGTTACTCGAATTCAGGGGTAGCAACTAATGAAAAACTGTTTTTT. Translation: CASSYSNSGVATNEKLFF.

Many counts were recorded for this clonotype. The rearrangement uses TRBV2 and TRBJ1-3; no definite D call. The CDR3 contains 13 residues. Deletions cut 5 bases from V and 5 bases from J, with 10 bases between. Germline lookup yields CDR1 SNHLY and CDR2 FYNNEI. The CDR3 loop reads CASSKEVRNTIYF. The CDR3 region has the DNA TGTGCCAGCAGTAAAGAAGTGAGAAACACCATATATTTT.

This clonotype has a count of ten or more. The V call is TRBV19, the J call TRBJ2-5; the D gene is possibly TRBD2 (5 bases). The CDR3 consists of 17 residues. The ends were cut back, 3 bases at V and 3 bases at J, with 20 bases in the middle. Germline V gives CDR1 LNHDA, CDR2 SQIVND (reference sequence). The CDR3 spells CASSIGIVGLGEETQYF. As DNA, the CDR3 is TGTGCCAGTAGTATTGGAATCGTCGGGCTGGGAGAAGAGACCCAGTACTTC.

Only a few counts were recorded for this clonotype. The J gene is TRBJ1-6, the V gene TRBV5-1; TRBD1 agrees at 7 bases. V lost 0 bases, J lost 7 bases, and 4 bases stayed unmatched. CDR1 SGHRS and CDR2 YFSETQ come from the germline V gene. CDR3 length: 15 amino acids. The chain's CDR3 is CASSLEGASNSPLHF. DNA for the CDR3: TGCGCCAGCAGCTTGGAGGGGGCATCAAATTCACCCCTCCACTTT.

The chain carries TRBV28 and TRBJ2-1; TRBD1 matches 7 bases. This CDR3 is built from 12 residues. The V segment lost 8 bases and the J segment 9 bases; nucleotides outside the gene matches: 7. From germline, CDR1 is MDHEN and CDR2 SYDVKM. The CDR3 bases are TGTGCCAGCCAGACAGGGTTCGGTGAGCAGTTCTTC. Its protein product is CASQTGFGEQFF.

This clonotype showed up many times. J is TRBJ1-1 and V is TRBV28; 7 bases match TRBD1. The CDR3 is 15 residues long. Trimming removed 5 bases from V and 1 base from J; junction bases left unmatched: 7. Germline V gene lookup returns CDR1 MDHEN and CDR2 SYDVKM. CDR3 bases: TGTGCCAGCAGTCAAAATGGACAGGCGAACACTGAAGCTTTCTTT. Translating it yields CASSQNGQANTEAFF.

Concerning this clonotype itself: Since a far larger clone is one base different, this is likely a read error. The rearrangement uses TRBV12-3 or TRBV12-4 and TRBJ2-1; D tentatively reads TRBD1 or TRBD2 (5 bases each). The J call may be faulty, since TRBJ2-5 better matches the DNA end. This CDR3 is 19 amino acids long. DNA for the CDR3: TGTGTCAGCAGCAGTCCCATTTCGGGGCCCGGGCCTGCGCGGGAGACCCAGTACTTC. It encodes CVSSSPISGPGPARETQYF.

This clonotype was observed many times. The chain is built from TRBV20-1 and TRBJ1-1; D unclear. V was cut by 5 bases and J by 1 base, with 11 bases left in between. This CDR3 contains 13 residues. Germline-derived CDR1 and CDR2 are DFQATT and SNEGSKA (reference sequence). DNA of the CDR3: TGCAGTGCTTACCGCCGGGCGAACACTGAAGCTTTCTTT. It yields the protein CSAYRRANTEAFF.

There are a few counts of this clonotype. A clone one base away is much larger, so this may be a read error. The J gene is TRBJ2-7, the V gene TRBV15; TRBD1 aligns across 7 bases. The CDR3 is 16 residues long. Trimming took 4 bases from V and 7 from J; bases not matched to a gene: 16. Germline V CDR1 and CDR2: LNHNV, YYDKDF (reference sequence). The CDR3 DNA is TGTGCCACCAGCATAGGACGAACAGGGGCCTACAATGAGCAGTACTTC. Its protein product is CATSIGRTGAYNEQYF.

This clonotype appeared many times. CDR3 in DNA: TGTGCCAGCAGTTTCGGTGCGGGAGGGAGTCAAGAGACCCAGTACTTC. Amino acid sequence: CASSFGAGGSQETQYF. V is TRBV12-3 or TRBV12-4 and J is TRBJ2-5, with 9 bases aligning to TRBD2. The trim removed 3 bases at V and 2 bases at J, leaving 7 bases unmatched. This CDR3 spans 16 amino acids.